Listed here is a single TCR beta chain. Antigen specificity is unknown. This specimen belongs to a study of response to subunit inactivated influenza vaccine. Regarding the study as a whole: Researchers suggested that each seasonal influenza vaccination recruits few new T cells.

CDR1 is SGHAT, CDR2 FQNNGV, per germline. V lost 6 bases and J 7 bases, leaving 4 bases between the germline ends. CDR3 length: 11 amino acids. TCRdb redid the calling of the RT-PCR reads with MiXCR, one entry per CDR3 protein. The data contain approximately 250,000 distinct CDR3 sequences, 10% to 15% of them singletons. The specimen was non-naive T cells sorted from PBMCs, collected approximately 15 days before vaccination. The TCR originated in a man between 45 and 60 years old who received an inactivated influenza vaccine. The rearrangement joins TRBV11-2 to TRBJ1-6; D ambiguous. The CDR3 DNA follows: TGTGCCAGCAGGATGAATTCACCCCTCCACTTT. Its translation is CASRMNSPLHF. Full variable domain (missing parts from reference TRBV11-2 and TRBJ1-6): EAGVAQSPRYKIIEKRQSVAFWCNPISGHATLYWYQQILGQGPKLLIQFQNNGVVDDSQLPKDRFSAERLKGVDSTLKIQPAKLEDSAVYLCASRMNSPLHFGNGTRLTVT.